This TCR beta chain was sequenced during a study of blood T cells in healthy people across ages. In the case of this clonotype: Antigen specificity is unknown.

This CDR3 contains 18 residues. Germline V CDR1 and CDR2: LNHNV, YYDKDF (reference sequence). V gave up 6 bases and J gave up 6 bases; unmatched junction bases: 21. General study results and limits: With naive T cell percentage, TCR beta diversity showed a strong correlation.

It was with a sample-barcoded 5' primer and a J-beta primer mix that a second PCR of about 6 to 12 cycles was run. TCRdb fed the 5' RACE reads into MiXCR, producing one record per CDR3 protein. The table records over 1.5 million distinct CDR3 sequences, just under 50% of them present only once. This chain connects TRBV15 to TRBJ1-2; TRBD1 agrees at 8 bases. The sequencing input was blood. This clonotype originated in a woman aged 40 to 50 in good health. The CDR3 DNA reads as TGTGCCACCAGGGGGGACAGGACAGGTCCCCATCGTGAAGATGGCTACACCTTC. Protein product: CATRGDRTGPHREDGYTF.